This T cell receptor (beta chain) stems from a study of molecular identifiers for immune sequencing clone quantification. MiXCR, applied by TCRdb to the PCR reads, yields one record per CDR3 protein. The data show nearly 650,000 distinct CDR3 sequences, about 25% seen once. On this clonotype: Its antigen is unidentified.

Per germline, CDR1 DFQATT and CDR2 SNEGSKA (reference sequence). This CDR3 comprises 12 residues. Whole-study results and caveats: Over 98% of effector molecules, but under 1% in naive cells, were held by clones with more than 20 RNA copies.

Sequenced material: naive CD8+ T cells from blood, with Jurkat cell RNA spiked in. Noted subset: FACS-sorted CD8+CD4-CCR7+CD45RA+ naive T cells. This receptor was identified in a human donor in good health. Some libraries in this study had Jurkat cell RNA spiked in. The gene calls are TRBV20-1 and TRBJ2-7; weak D call: TRBD2 (6 bases). CDR3 sequence reads: CAVPGGNYEQYF. The CDR3 DNA follows: TGCGCAGTGCCTGGGGGGAACTACGAGCAGTACTTC.